Described below is a single TCR beta chain sequence and its context. What this receptor recognizes is not known. Base qualities are not provided; no much larger clone lies one nucleotide away. Inclusion was restricted to participants for whom at least one PBMC sample before ART initiation and at least two post-ART samples were available. All participants with HIV were treated in the United States of America. Before DNA extraction, cryopreserved samples containing 1-10 million PBMC were thawed and washed. At the time of the earliest PBMC sample, participants with HIV were aged between about 20 and 55 years. PBMC samples from each participant spanned 1-4 timepoints before ART initiation and 2-8 timepoints after ART initiation, with a median of 7 samples. Serial HIV viral load, CD4+ T-cell count, ART history and demographic data were obtained for every participant. Using a Qiagen kit on a QIAcube, genomic DNA was extracted from unsorted PBMC, with samples processed in batches of 12.

This entry is derived from a study of long-term antiretroviral therapy in people with HIV (dated 2022 in TCRdb). A note on the overall study: The earliest samples were collected roughly a decade before the 2015 WHO recommendation for immediate ART, at a time when ART was usually postponed until CD4 counts fell. This retrospective serial study examined whether starting ART and sustained HIV suppression were associated with changes in the composition and diversity of the TRB repertoire in peripheral blood. A total of 150 to 200 cryopreserved PBMC samples were contributed to the cohort by 30 adults with confirmed HIV infection, with samples collected serially over a mean of approximately six years (range 1-12). Of the approximately 30 participants with HIV, approximately ten were female. No cross-contamination during QIAcube processing was seen in test extractions of a monoclonal T-cell line run alongside 30 to 35 polyclonal samples. On the study overall, not on this receptor specifically: ART initiation was associated with a significant increase in TRB diversity, but diversity stayed significantly below transplant donor controls even after long-term ART. Because pre-ART samples had limited cell numbers, profiling was done on unsorted PBMC rather than on sorted CD4+ and CD8+ T cells. Samples dated from 2004 to 2017, and the ART regimens used may be less effective than current ones. Limited PBMC availability meant only the TCR beta chain was sequenced, without alpha chain pairing. At every time point, the repertoire was dominated by expanded TRB clones first identified before ART initiation, although this dominance fluctuated and, in many PLHIV, declined after ART. Inferences about post-ART repertoire changes were limited because no data were available on ART adherence, viral resistance or therapy changes. Narrower CDR3 length ranges were observed in HIV repertoires than in controls, and an antigen-experienced repertoire with only a slight naive shift after ART was suggested by the network structure.

V loses 1 base, J loses 5 bases, and the germline ends lie 11 bases apart. CDR1 and CDR2 were assigned from the germline V gene (reference sequence) as SEHNR and FQNEAQ. The CDR3 runs 14 residues from the cysteine to the phenylalanine. Solely the CDR3 DNA is kept, with 42 bases framed from the first base. The immunoSEQ hsTCRB v3.0 assay was used at survey level resolution for TRB variable region sequencing. TRB sequencing targeted a depth of about 35,000-55,000 T-cell genomes per sample. Pooled TRB libraries were sequenced on an Illumina MiSeq with a v3 150-cycle kit. As for the original processing: Repertoire analysis was performed in R inside a reproducible Nextflow workflow that covered QC, data transformation and analysis. Custom analyses were implemented in LymphoSeq2, an R package for AIRR-Seq data exploration. Several samples that yielded fewer than 5000 total TRB sequences were excluded, so that fewer than 250 HIV repertoires were analyzed. Among the approximately 190 retained HIV repertoires, some 60 were collected before ART initiation and approximately 130 were collected after ART initiation. Each repertoire was downsampled to 5000 TRB nucleotide sequences, and summary statistics were averaged across 100 downsampling iterations. TRB sequences were retained for analysis only if CDR3 regions of at least seven amino acids were present. A Shannon entropy-derived clonality score and the Gini coefficient were used to measure diversity. In the repertoire networks, any two of the top 5000 CDR3 amino acid sequences were connected whenever the two sequences differed by an edit distance of one. For TRB CDR3 amino acid sequences, antigen specificity groups and MHC restriction were predicted with GLIPH2. CDR3 amino acid sequences were matched against VDJdb and McPAS-TCR to flag known CMV, EBV, HIV or tissue antigen associations. Pre-ART, post-ART and control groups were compared with Wilcoxon signed-rank tests and Holm-Bonferroni correction. TCRdb stores this immuneACCESS table with in-frame sequences only. Part of the clones is absent; in the studies checked, under half of the shortfall reflects unresolved V genes, and no reason is known for the rest. Clone size and the V and J calls come from that table; the DNA yielded D and trimming. The sample data list approximately 15,000 clones, and under 90% of these were observed just once. The ten largest clones add up to 6.5% to 8.5% of the sample.

The chain is made from TRBV7-9 and TRBJ2-5; the D gene remains uncertain. The material was unsorted PBMCs, obtained 0.1 years after starting antiretroviral therapy. This TCR derives from a man younger than 35 with HIV. This receptor has the CDR3 CASSLVGERETQYF. The DNA sequence follows: TGTGCCAGCAGCTTAGTCGGCGAAAGGGAGACCCAGTACTTC.